The 15 T cell receptor beta chains listed next were all sequenced from one sample in a study of T-cell reconstitution after alpha-beta-depleted transplantation in children. During its preparation, the TCRbeta library received unique molecular identifiers. One entry per CDR3 protein, called by TCRdb with MiXCR from the PCR reads. The sample lists about 500,000 distinct CDR3 sequences, around a third occurring once. This specimen consisted of PBMCs from the stem cell graft donor, obtained from the stem cell graft. All receptors come from a human donor who donated a stem cell graft to a child with aplastic anemia.

This chain links TRBV12-3 or TRBV12-4 with TRBJ2-5; D unclear. The CDR3 runs 14 residues. V was trimmed by 6 bases and J by 5 bases, leaving 16 bases between them. This chain's CDR3 is CASSLSGGDETQYF. CDR3 DNA: TGTGCCAGCAGCCTTTCCGGTGGAGACGAGACCCAGTACTTC.

This clonotype occurred a few times. The genes are TRBV20-1 and TRBJ1-1; weak D call: TRBD1 (5 bases). Trimming removed 5 bases from V and 6 bases from J, with 16 bases in between. CDR1 DFQATT and CDR2 SNEGSKA come from the germline V gene (reference sequence). The CDR3 length is 13 residues. In DNA form, the CDR3 reads TGCAGTGCTCTGGGGCCTTACGGCCCTGAAGCTTTCTTT. It specifies CSALGPYGPEAFF.

This clonotype occurred a few times. The genes are TRBV9 and TRBJ2-2; D might be TRBD1 (6 bases). V lost 0 bases and J lost 3, with 9 bases in between. CDR1 is SGDLS, CDR2 YYNGEE, per germline. The CDR3 runs 15 residues. The CDR3 is CASSVGGGYTGELFF. The CDR3 DNA sequence: TGTGCCAGCAGCGTAGGAGGGGGTTACACCGGGGAGCTGTTTTTT.

This sequence joins TRBV5-6 and TRBJ2-7, with D possibly matching TRBD2 (5 bases). The CDR3 has 15 residues. CDR1 and CDR2 (germline): SGHDT, YYEEEE. V lost 2 bases and J lost 1, with 13 bases in between. The CDR3 sequence: CASSFFSGQSYEQYF. The CDR3 coding sequence is TGTGCCAGCAGCTTCTTCAGCGGCCAATCCTACGAGCAGTACTTC.

The V and J genes are TRBV25-1 and TRBJ2-5, with D perhaps matching TRBD1 or TRBD2 (7 bases each). Germline V gene data show CDR1 as MGHDK and CDR2 as SYGVNS. V shed 11 bases and J shed 5 bases, with 21 bases lying between them. This CDR3 has 14 residues. CDR3: CAEQGGAMGETQYF. DNA for the CDR3: TGTGCCGAGCAGGGGGGGGCAATGGGGGAGACCCAGTACTTC.

The chain recombines TRBV7-2 with TRBJ1-5; D is possibly TRBD1 (5 bases). The V end was cut by 5 bases, the J end by 5 bases, with 19 bases between. This CDR3 region has 16 residues. Germline loops: CDR1 SGHTA, CDR2 FQGNSA. CDR3 residues: CASSGPGPSTDQPQHF. Here the CDR3 DNA reads TGTGCCAGCAGCGGTCCGGGACCTTCGACCGATCAGCCCCAGCATTTT.

Here the CDR3 DNA reads TGTGCCATCAGGTCATCGGGTGGAAGAGGTGGCTACACCTTC. It codes for CAIRSSGGRGGYTF. This chain uses TRBV10-3 with TRBJ1-2; D call uncertain. V was clipped by 6 bases and J by 7 bases, with 18 bases between them. The CDR3 is 14 amino acids. Germline assignment: CDR1 ENHRY and CDR2 SYGVKD.

This clonotype was seen only once. This chain joins TRBV6-2 or TRBV6-3 and TRBJ1-1; D not certain. V was trimmed by 7 bases and J by 1 base, leaving 22 bases between them. CDR3 length: 17 residues. Germline V CDR1 and CDR2: MNHEY, SVGEGT. The CDR3 nucleotides read TGTGCCAGCAAAAGGGCGGGGTCGATAGGTGGGAACACTGAAGCTTTCTTT. The encoded protein is CASKRAGSIGGNTEAFF.

The chain employs TRBV5-4 and TRBJ2-1; D gene ambiguous. The germline V gene has CDR1 SGHNT and CDR2 YYREEE (reference sequence). Trimming removed 6 bases from V and 7 bases from J, with 11 bases in between. The CDR3 sequence is 12 residues long. The CDR3 is CASIQEGNEQFF. The CDR3, as DNA: TGTGCCAGCATTCAAGAAGGGAATGAGCAGTTCTTC.

This chain joins TRBV12-3 or TRBV12-4 and TRBJ2-2; 7 bases line up with TRBD1. The V and J ends lost 3 bases and 7 bases, in that order; junction bases with no gene match: 11. The CDR3 contains 16 residues. The CDR3 coding sequence is TGTGCCAGCAGTTTCCCACCGACAGGGCGGAGCGGGGAGCTGTTTTTT. Translation gives CASSFPPTGRSGELFF.

In its sample, this clonotype was seen a few times. This chain joins TRBV20-1 and TRBJ2-3; 7 bases are a match to TRBD1. Germline assignment: CDR1 DFQATT and CDR2 SNEGSKA (reference sequence). The CDR3 is 17 residues long. V dropped 0 bases and J dropped 4; count of bases not matched to a gene: 13. Here the CDR3 DNA reads TGCAGTGCTAGAGAATCGTTGACAGGGTTGGGTCCAGATACGCAGTATTTT. It yields the protein CSARESLTGLGPDTQYF.

The sample holds one count of this clonotype. The chain couples TRBV7-2 to TRBJ2-4; 8 bases are shared with TRBD1. CDR1 is SGHTA and CDR2 is FQGNSA in the germline V gene. The CDR3 has 17 residues. The V gene end was trimmed by 0 bases and the J gene end by 5 bases; junction bases not matched to a gene: 9. The CDR3 reads CASSLAIVTGEQNIQYF. The CDR3 region has the DNA TGTGCCAGCAGCTTAGCGATCGTGACAGGGGAGCAAAACATTCAGTACTTC. The complete variable domain, with remaining parts taken from reference TRBV7-2 and TRBJ2-4, reads GAGVSQSPSNKVTEKGKDVELRCDPISGHTALYWYRQSLGQGLEFLIYFQGNSAPDKSGLPSDRFSAERTGGSVSTLTIQRTQQEDSAVYLCASSLAIVTGEQNIQYFGAGTRLSVL.

The V and J genes are TRBV29-1 and TRBJ1-6; tentative D call: TRBD1 (5 bases). The CDR3 consists of 14 residues. Germline V lookup: CDR1 SQVTM, CDR2 ANQGSEA. Trimming stripped 6 bases from V and 10 bases from J, with 19 bases between. CDR3 sequence reads: CSVRYGGVGSPLHF. CDR3 DNA sequence: TGCAGCGTACGCTATGGGGGTGTCGGGTCACCCCTCCACTTT.

This clonotype was observed a few times. The genes are TRBV20-1 and TRBJ2-3; D is undetermined. This CDR3 comprises 15 residues. V shed 2 bases and J shed 4 bases, with 16 bases lying between them. Germline V gene lookup returns CDR1 DFQATT and CDR2 SNEGSKA (reference sequence). The CDR3 protein is CSARFRALFADTQYF. The CDR3 nucleotides read TGCAGTGCTAGATTTAGGGCCCTTTTCGCAGATACGCAGTATTTT.

The chain couples TRBV12-5 to TRBJ1-3; no clear D gene. The CDR3 length is 13 residues. Germline values: CDR1 LGHNT, CDR2 FRNRAP. Trimming took 3 bases from V and 7 from J, leaving 10 bases between them. CDR3 region: CASGLTPGNTIYF. The CDR3 DNA follows: TGTGCTAGTGGTTTAACCCCGGGGAACACCATATATTTT. Combining the CDR3 with reference TRBV12-5 and TRBJ1-3 gives the whole variable domain DARVTQTPRHKVTEMGQEVTMRCQPILGHNTVFWYRQTMMQGLELLAYFRNRAPLDDSGMPKDRFSAEMPDATLATLKIQPSEPRDSAVYFCASGLTPGNTIYFGEGSWLTVV.